This T cell receptor (beta chain) was recovered during a study of shared clonotypes between healthy human individuals. About this clone itself: What it recognizes is unknown. A single base separates this from a much larger clone, so it may be a read error.

The CDR3 totals 15 residues. Germline lookup yields CDR1 SGHNT and CDR2 YYREEE (reference sequence). Study results and limitations: Donor clonotype sharing was expected to depend on sequencing depth.

The replicate PCRs on unsorted PBMC were given 250 to 350 ng DNA, which is 25,000 to 30,000 T cell genomes. Assay: immunoSEQ multiplex PCR; the TCRdb copy retains only in-frame clones and omits some. The sample lists about 490,000 clones, about 80% occurring once. The TCR comes from a woman aged 40 to 55 in good health. Some clones in this sample may be carry-over from other donors' samples. The rearrangement links TRBV5-4 to TRBJ2-2; a weak D match, TRBD2 (5 bases). Sequences were obtained from PBMCs. The CDR3 bases are TGTGCCAGCAGCGTTGGTGCCCGTGACACCGGGGAGCTGCTTTTT. As protein: CASSVGARDTGELLF.